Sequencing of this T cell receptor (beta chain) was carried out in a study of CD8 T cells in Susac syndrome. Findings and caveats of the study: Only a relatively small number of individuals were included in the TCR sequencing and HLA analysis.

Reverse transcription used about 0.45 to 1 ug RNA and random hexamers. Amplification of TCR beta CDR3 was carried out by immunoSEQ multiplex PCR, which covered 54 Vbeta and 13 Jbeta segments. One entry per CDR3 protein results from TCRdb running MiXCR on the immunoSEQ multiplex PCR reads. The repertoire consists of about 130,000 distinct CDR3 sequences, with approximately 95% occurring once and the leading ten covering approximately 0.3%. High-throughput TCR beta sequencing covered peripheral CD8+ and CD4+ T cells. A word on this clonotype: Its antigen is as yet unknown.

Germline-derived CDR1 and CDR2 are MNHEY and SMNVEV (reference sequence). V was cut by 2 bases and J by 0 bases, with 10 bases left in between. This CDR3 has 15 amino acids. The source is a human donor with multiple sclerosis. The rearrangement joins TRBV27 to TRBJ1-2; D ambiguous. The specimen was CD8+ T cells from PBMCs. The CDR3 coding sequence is TGTGCCAGCAGTTTACGAGTGGGGACTAACTATGGCTACACCTTC. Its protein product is CASSLRVGTNYGYTF.